Given below is one T cell receptor (beta chain) in context. Antigen specificity is unknown. The read is 3 residues too short to cover the CDR3 end, so that end is filled in from the germline J gene. Germline V CDR1 and CDR2: SGHDT, YYEEEE. Trimming cost V 1 base and J 1 base, with 8 bases left between them. The length of the CDR3 is 14 residues. The data stem from a study of T cells in women clearing cervical HPV infection. TCRdb's table, derived via immunoSEQ multiplex PCR, lists solely in-frame clones and lacks some. The specimen's table records 15,000 or so clones. Study outcomes and limitations: TRBV6-7 abundance was lower in cases than controls (0.11% versus 0.16%). Repertoire richness, not evenness, was significantly elevated in CIN3+ cases versus controls.

The TCR originated in a woman aged 18-69 years with a cervical HPV16 infection that either progressed to CIN3+ or cleared (not recorded which). The specimen was blood buffy coat. The chain joins TRBV5-6 to TRBJ1-1; D may be TRBD1 (5 bases). The CDR3 sequence: CASSLWGGNTEAFF. CDR3 DNA, as far as it was read: TGTGCCAGCAGCTTGTGGGGCGGGAACACTGAA.